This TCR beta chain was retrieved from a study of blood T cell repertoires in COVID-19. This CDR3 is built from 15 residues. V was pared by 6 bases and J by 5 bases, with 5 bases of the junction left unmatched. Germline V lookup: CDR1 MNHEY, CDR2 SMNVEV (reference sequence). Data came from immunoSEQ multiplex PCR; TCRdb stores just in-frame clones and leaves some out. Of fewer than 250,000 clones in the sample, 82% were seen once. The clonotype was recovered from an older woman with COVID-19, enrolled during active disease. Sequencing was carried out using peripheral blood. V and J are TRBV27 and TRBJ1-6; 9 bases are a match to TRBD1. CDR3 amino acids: CASRKQGANNSPLHF. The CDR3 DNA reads TGTGCCAGCAGGAAACAGGGGGCAAATAATTCACCCCTCCACTTT.